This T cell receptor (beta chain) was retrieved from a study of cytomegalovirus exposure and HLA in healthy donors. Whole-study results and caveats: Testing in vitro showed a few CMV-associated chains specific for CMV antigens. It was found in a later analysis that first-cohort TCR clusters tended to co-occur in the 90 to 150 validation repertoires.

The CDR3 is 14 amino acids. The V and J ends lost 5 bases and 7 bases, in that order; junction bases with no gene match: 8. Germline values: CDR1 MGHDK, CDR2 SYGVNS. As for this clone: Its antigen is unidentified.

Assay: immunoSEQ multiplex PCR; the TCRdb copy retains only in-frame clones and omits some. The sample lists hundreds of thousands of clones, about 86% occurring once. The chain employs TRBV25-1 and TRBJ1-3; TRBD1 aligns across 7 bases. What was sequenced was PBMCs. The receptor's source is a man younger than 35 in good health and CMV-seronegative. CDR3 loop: CASSTTGEGNTIYF. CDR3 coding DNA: TGTGCCAGCAGTACAACAGGGGAAGGGAACACCATATATTTT.